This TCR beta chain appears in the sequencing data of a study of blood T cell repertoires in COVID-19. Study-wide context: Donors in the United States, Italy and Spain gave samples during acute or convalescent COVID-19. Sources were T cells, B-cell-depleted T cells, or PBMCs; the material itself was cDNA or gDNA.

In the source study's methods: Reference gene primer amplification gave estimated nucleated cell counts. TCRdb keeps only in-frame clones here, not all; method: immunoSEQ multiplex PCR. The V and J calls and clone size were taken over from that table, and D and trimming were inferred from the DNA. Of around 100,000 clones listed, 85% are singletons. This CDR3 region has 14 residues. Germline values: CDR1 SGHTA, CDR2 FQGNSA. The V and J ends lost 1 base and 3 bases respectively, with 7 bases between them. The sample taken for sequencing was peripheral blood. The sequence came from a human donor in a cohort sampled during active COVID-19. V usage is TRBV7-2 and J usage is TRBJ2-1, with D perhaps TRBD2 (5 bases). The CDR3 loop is CASSLGSGYNEQFF. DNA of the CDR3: TGTGCCAGCAGCTTAGGGAGCGGCTACAATGAGCAGTTCTTC.